The 27 T cell receptor beta chains given below trace back to one sample, sequenced in a study of T cells in Graves' hyperthyroidism and ophthalmopathy. RNA transcripts provided the source from which TCR beta CDR3 regions were amplified. The primer set for the first-round RT-PCR of the TCR CDR3 was HTBI. TCRdb recomputed calls from the multiplex PCR reads with MiXCR, one row per CDR3 protein. In the table there are under 700,000 distinct CDR3 sequences, 46% of which are singletons. The sequenced sample consisted of peripheral blood or thyroid tissue (not recorded which). Source of these receptors: a woman aged 18 to 35 with Graves' hyperthyroidism.

The rearrangement links TRBV29-1 to TRBJ1-2, with a weak D call TRBD1 (5 bases). V lost 3 bases to trimming and J lost 8 bases, with 10 bases between them. This CDR3 has 11 amino acids. CDR1 and CDR2 from the germline V gene are SQVTM and ANQGSEA. The CDR3 sequence: CSVESGHGYTF. The DNA of the CDR3 is TGCAGCGTTGAGTCGGGGCACGGCTACACCTTC.

The chain couples TRBV5-4 to TRBJ2-7; maybe TRBD2 (5 bases). The V end was cut by 4 bases, the J end by 0 bases, with 11 bases between. CDR3 size: 14 residues. The germline CDR1 and CDR2 sequences are SGHNT and YYREEE (reference sequence). In nucleotides, the CDR3 is TGTGCCAGCAGCAGTAGGGAGCTCTCCTACGAGCAGTACTTC. Encoded protein: CASSSRELSYEQYF. The full variable domain, completed using reference TRBV5-4 and TRBJ2-7, is ETGVTQSPTHLIKTRGQQVTLRCSSQSGHNTVSWYQQALGQGPQFIFQYYREEENGRGNFPPRFSGLQFPNYSSELNVNALELDDSALYLCASSSRELSYEQYFGPGTRLTVT.

Remarks on this clonotype: This could be a read error, since a much larger clone is one nucleotide away. This likely comes from a read error, as the CDR3 has no conserved phenylalanine or tryptophan at its end. The chain couples TRBV29-1 to TRBJ2-5; 12 nucleotides agree with TRBD2. This CDR3 comprises 13 residues. Per germline, CDR1 SQVTM and CDR2 ANQGSEA. V lost 7 bases and J lost 5; bases outside the gene matches: 5. The CDR3 spells CSAGLAGFETQYL. Here the CDR3 DNA reads TGCAGCGCCGGACTAGCGGGATTCGAGACCCAGTACCTC.

This clonotype was counted ten times or more. The chain has TRBV7-9 and TRBJ1-6; D is ambiguous. CDR1 is SEHNR, CDR2 FQNEAQ, per germline (reference sequence). With 4 bases removed from V and 10 bases from J, the gap between germline ends came to 23 bases. The CDR3 is 17 residues long. CDR3 bases: TGTGCCAGCAGCTCTGGGGATGGCGGCGGCCATCGCTCACCCCTCCACTTT. It encodes CASSSGDGGGHRSPLHF. The complete variable domain, with remaining parts taken from reference TRBV7-9 and TRBJ1-6, reads DTGVSQNPRHKITKRGQNVTFRCDPISEHNRLYWYRQTLGQGPEFLTYFQNEAQLEKSRLLSDRFSAERPKGSFSTLEIQRTEQGDSAMYLCASSSGDGGGHRSPLHFGNGTRLTVT.

The chain couples TRBV20-1 to TRBJ1-4; 10 bases fit TRBD1. Unmatched junction bases numbered 7, after V lost 4 bases and J lost 8 bases. CDR1 and CDR2 from the germline V gene are DFQATT and SNEGSKA (reference sequence). The CDR3 length is 14 residues. This CDR3 is CSATPGQGKEKLFF. The DNA of the CDR3 is TGCAGTGCTACTCCGGGACAGGGGAAGGAAAAACTGTTTTTT.

The gene calls are TRBV6-1 and TRBJ1-2; D is undetermined. V lost 3 bases to trimming and J lost 5 bases, with 13 bases between them. This CDR3 is 14 amino acids long. Germline CDR1 and CDR2: MNHNS and SASEGT. The CDR3 DNA reads TGTGCCAGCAGTGAGGACCTCCTCGGGTATGGCTACACCTTC. Amino acid sequence: CASSEDLLGYGYTF.

CDR3: CASRPLGAEAFF. CDR3 nucleotides: TGTGCCAGCAGGCCTTTGGGCGCTGAAGCTTTCTTT. The chain carries TRBV13 and TRBJ1-1, with no clear D. The CDR3 runs to 12 residues. Germline V gene lookup returns CDR1 PRHDT and CDR2 FYEKMQ (reference sequence). The V end was cut by 6 bases, the J end by 6 bases, with 11 bases between.

The table lists this clonotype with many counts. V is TRBV29-1 and J is TRBJ1-2, with D possibly matching TRBD1 (6 bases). V was cut by 2 bases and J by 4 bases, with 11 bases left in between. In germline, CDR1 is SQVTM, CDR2 ANQGSEA. CDR3 size: 13 residues. CDR3 residues: CSVEPQGFYGYTF. The DNA for the CDR3 is TGCAGCGTTGAACCACAGGGCTTCTATGGCTACACCTTC. Complete variable domain (other parts from reference TRBV29-1 and TRBJ1-2): SAVISQKPSRDICQRGTSLTIQCQVDSQVTMMFWYRQQPGQSLTLIATANQGSEATYESGFVIDKFPISRPNLTFSTLTVSNMSPEDSSIYLCSVEPQGFYGYTFGSGTRLTVV.

This clonotype was counted at least ten times. The chain has TRBV29-1 and TRBJ1-5; 7 bases are a match to TRBD1. Trimming took 6 bases from V and 1 from J; bases not matched to a gene: 0. This CDR3 has 12 amino acids. Germline V gives CDR1 SQVTM, CDR2 ANQGSEA. This chain's CDR3 is CSVGQSNQPQHF. In DNA, the CDR3 is TGCAGCGTGGGACAGAGCAATCAGCCCCAGCATTTT.

Only a few counts were recorded for this clonotype. The rearrangement uses TRBV20-1 and TRBJ2-2; unclear D gene. CDR3 length: 13 residues. V was pared by 5 bases and J by 2 bases, with 9 bases between. Per germline, CDR1 DFQATT and CDR2 SNEGSKA (reference sequence). The CDR3 is CSAPAANTGELFF. CDR3 nucleotide sequence: TGCAGTGCTCCGGCAGCCAACACCGGGGAGCTGTTTTTT.

V is TRBV24-1 and J is TRBJ1-2, with 7 bases lining up with TRBD1. This CDR3 contains 14 residues. V trimming: 3 bases; J trimming: 4 bases; junction bases outside the gene matches: 4. Germline values: CDR1 KGHDR, CDR2 SFDVKD. This CDR3 is CATSDKGAIYGYTF. For the CDR3, the DNA is TGTGCCACCAGTGATAAGGGGGCTATCTATGGCTACACCTTC.

There are many counts of this clonotype. The chain employs TRBV2 and TRBJ2-5, with 7 bases matching TRBD1. The ends lost 6 bases at V and 5 bases at J; junction bases unmatched: 6. This CDR3 comprises 13 residues. Germline CDR1 reads SNHLY; CDR2 reads FYNNEI. The CDR3 DNA sequence: TGTGCCAGCAGCCCGGGACAGAGGGAGACCCAGTACTTC. It translates to CASSPGQRETQYF.

The J gene is TRBJ2-6, the V gene TRBV2; D ambiguous. The CDR3 is 14 amino acids. Germline V gives CDR1 SNHLY, CDR2 FYNNEI. V lost 4 bases and J 7 bases, leaving 11 bases between the germline ends. The CDR3 coding sequence is TGTGCCAGCAGTGCGCAATGGGCAGCCAACGTCCTGACTTTC. Translated: CASSAQWAANVLTF. Combining the CDR3 with reference TRBV2 and TRBJ2-6 gives the whole variable domain EPEVTQTPSHQVTQMGQEVILRCVPISNHLYFYWYRQILGQKVEFLVSFYNNEISEKSEIFDDQFSVERPDGSNFTLKIRSTKLEDSAMYFCASSAQWAANVLTFGAGSRLTVL.

The chain recombines TRBV20-1 with TRBJ2-2, with 11 bases identical to TRBD2. CDR1 and CDR2 from the germline V gene are DFQATT and SNEGSKA (reference sequence). The CDR3 length is 19 residues. V dropped 6 bases and J dropped 0; count of bases not matched to a gene: 15. The CDR3 nucleotides read TGCAGTGCCCAAGATGTCGGGACTAGCGGACTTACGAACACCGGGGAGCTGTTTTTT. This sequence encodes CSAQDVGTSGLTNTGELFF.

V is TRBV7-9 and J is TRBJ2-2; no clear D. The germline V gene has CDR1 SEHNR and CDR2 FQNEAQ (reference sequence). Between the trimmed V and J ends, which lost 6 bases and 7 bases, there was a span of 12 bases. The CDR3 length is 13 residues. The CDR3 spells CASRPTGHGELFF. The CDR3, as DNA: TGTGCCAGCAGGCCGACCGGGCACGGGGAGCTGTTTTTT.

This clonotype turned up a few times. This CDR3 is CASSIDDSYQPQHF. The CDR3 nucleotides are TGTGCCAGCAGTATAGACGACAGTTATCAGCCCCAGCATTTT. The chain has TRBV7-8 and TRBJ1-5; a weak D match, TRBD1 (5 bases). Germline-derived CDR1 and CDR2 are SGHVS and FQNEAQ. The CDR3 runs to 14 residues. V lost 6 bases and J lost 5, with 14 bases in between.

The chain employs TRBV24-1 and TRBJ1-5; TRBD1 aligns across 7 bases. This CDR3 is 19 amino acids long. The J segment lost 0 bases and the V segment lost 4 bases, leaving 14 bases of the junction unmatched. Germline CDR1 is KGHDR and CDR2 is SFDVKD. The CDR3: CATSDATTGAGDSNQPQHF. The CDR3 DNA is TGTGCCACCAGTGACGCAACAACAGGGGCCGGGGATAGCAATCAGCCCCAGCATTTT.

This chain connects TRBV10-3 to TRBJ1-5; 10 bases are shared with TRBD1. CDR1 is ENHRY and CDR2 is SYGVKD in the germline V gene. V lost 6 bases, J lost 7 bases, and 6 bases stayed unmatched. The CDR3 has 14 amino acids. CDR3 nucleotide sequence: TGTGCCATCAGGATGACAGGGGGCAGACAGCCCCAGCATTTT. This sequence encodes CAIRMTGGRQPQHF.

This clonotype was recorded many times. The chain links TRBV2 to TRBJ1-2; D remains unclear. Per the germline V gene, CDR1 is SNHLY and CDR2 is FYNNEI. The germline V and J ends were trimmed by 11 bases and 4 bases, with 14 bases remaining between them. The CDR3 totals 12 residues. CDR3 DNA: TGTGCCCGTAAAGATGGGGTCTATGGCTACACCTTC. As protein: CARKDGVYGYTF.

This clonotype was detected ten times or more. The V call is TRBV15, the J call TRBJ1-2; 8 nucleotides agree with TRBD1. The CDR3 extends over 15 amino acids. CDR1 and CDR2 from the germline V gene are LNHNV and YYDKDF (reference sequence). V lost 3 bases to trimming and J lost 6 bases; unmatched junction nucleotides: 9. Here the CDR3 DNA reads TGTGCCACCAGCAGCCCGAACAGGGGGAGGAATGGCTACACCTTC. Translation: CATSSPNRGRNGYTF.

The CDR3 DNA reads as TGTGCCAGCAGCCTCTCTAGCGCCTACTCCTACGAGCAGTACTTC. It specifies CASSLSSAYSYEQYF. J is TRBJ2-7 and V is TRBV2; possibly TRBD2 for D (6 bases). The CDR3 totals 15 residues. Trimming stripped 6 bases from V and 0 bases from J, with 15 bases between. Germline CDR1 and CDR2: SNHLY and FYNNEI.

To note about this clonotype: This may arise from a read error, as a much more abundant clone is one base away. The rearrangement joins TRBV10-3 to TRBJ2-7; 10 bases align to TRBD2. The DNA matches TRBJ2-1 better at its end, which makes the J call doubtful. The germline V gene has CDR1 ENHRY and CDR2 SYGVKD. The CDR3 is made up of 13 amino acids. For the CDR3, the DNA is TGTGCCACCCGAGCGGGAGGGCCCAGAGAGCAGTTCTTC. Protein product: CATRAGGPREQFF.

This clonotype appeared many times. The V call is TRBV29-1, the J call TRBJ1-1; D gene unclear. Per the germline V gene, CDR1 is SQVTM and CDR2 is ANQGSEA. The CDR3 consists of 14 residues. The V gene lost 4 bases and the J gene lost 1 base, with 13 bases spanning the gap. DNA for the CDR3: TGCAGCGTTGCAAAGCTAGGAGGGAACACTGAAGCTTTCTTT. Its translation: CSVAKLGGNTEAFF.

This clonotype showed up just a few times. The V call is TRBV19, the J call TRBJ2-5; D is unclear. The V and J ends lost 5 bases and 1 base respectively, with 11 bases between them. Germline CDR1 LNHDA, CDR2 SQIVND (reference sequence). This CDR3 comprises 14 residues. The CDR3 reads CASSHPDTQETQYF. CDR3 DNA: TGTGCCAGTAGTCATCCCGACACCCAAGAGACCCAGTACTTC.

This chain connects TRBV15 to TRBJ2-5; D assignment may be TRBD1 or TRBD2 (5 bases each). This CDR3 has 16 amino acids. Between the trimmed V and J ends, which lost 1 base and 4 bases, there was a span of 16 bases. CDR1 is LNHNV, CDR2 YYDKDF, per germline (reference sequence). DNA of the CDR3: TGTGCCACCAGCAGAGCGGGACCTAGCCGGGCAGAGACCCAGTACTTC. It is translated as CATSRAGPSRAETQYF. Using reference TRBV15 and TRBJ2-5 for the parts outside the CDR3, the full variable domain is DAMVIQNPRYQVTQFGKPVTLSCSQTLNHNVMYWYQQKSSQAPKLLFHYYDKDFNNEADTPDNFQSRRPNTSFCFLDIRSPGLGDTAMYLCATSRAGPSRAETQYFGPGTRLLVL.

This clonotype has only a few counts. The V and J genes are TRBV20-1 and TRBJ2-5; D is possibly TRBD2 (6 bases). Trimming stripped 2 bases from V and 5 bases from J, with 12 bases between. From germline, CDR1 is DFQATT and CDR2 SNEGSKA (reference sequence). This CDR3 comprises 13 residues. The CDR3 DNA follows: TGCAGTGCTAGAACACTAGCTTGGGAGACCCAGTACTTC. This gives the protein CSARTLAWETQYF.

Written as DNA, the CDR3 is TGTGCCAGTAGTTTAGCAAGGCTGGGTCAGCCCCAGCATTTT. Amino acid sequence: CASSLARLGQPQHF. This chain connects TRBV19 to TRBJ1-5; D gene unclear. The CDR3 has 14 amino acids. Trimming stripped 5 bases from V and 6 bases from J, with 14 bases between. From germline, CDR1 is LNHDA and CDR2 SQIVND (reference sequence).